This T cell receptor beta chain was recorded in a study of blood T cell repertoires in COVID-19. Study details: From the United States, Italy and Spain came samples of acute and convalescent COVID-19. PBMCs, B-cell-depleted T cells, or T cells were the source of the cDNA or gDNA that made up the material.

Those enrolled in Seattle joined during active infection and were followed longitudinally afterward. Libraries were prepared by immunoSEQ multiplex PCR; TCRdb keeps only in-frame clonotypes and omits some of them. This table has roughly 570,000 clones, roughly 91% appearing once. Losses at the gene ends were 7 bases for V and 5 bases for J; bases not matched to a gene: 7. The CDR3 spans 13 residues. The sequenced sample was peripheral blood. The chain carries TRBV12-3 or TRBV12-4 and TRBJ1-1, with 7 bases aligning to TRBD1. The clonotype originates from a woman aged 50 to 65 with COVID-19, enrolled during active disease. CDR3 in DNA: TGTGCCAGCACCCTAGACAGGGCGACTGAAGCTTTCTTT. It encodes CASTLDRATEAFF.